Listed here are 23 T cell receptor beta chains from one sample, sequenced in a study of OX40 agonist ivuxolimab in advanced cancers. Library preparation used the immunoSEQ multiplex PCR assay. In TCRdb, the immuneACCESS table is reduced to in-frame sequences with V and J assigned. These tables do not hold every clone; where another copy was compared, an unresolved V gene accounts for under half, and the others remain unexplained. In all, the sample holds more than 60,000 clones, and roughly 84% of those were seen once. The top ten clones comprise around 26% of the sample. Sequenced material: CD4+ or CD8+ T cells sorted from blood, taken in a trial of the OX40 agonist ivuxolimab. These receptors all come from an adult with an advanced solid tumor such as melanoma, head and neck, liver or kidney cancer.

The V gene is TRBV7-2, the J gene TRBJ1-5; TRBD1 is a possible D gene (5 bases). V gave up 4 bases and J gave up 6 bases, with 25 bases separating them. The V gene's germline CDR1 is SGHTA and CDR2 FQGNSA. The CDR3 sequence is 18 residues long. The CDR3 sequence: CASSSSLSGLQSSQPQHF. The CDR3 DNA sequence: TGTGCCAGCAGCTCTTCATTATCGGGACTCCAGTCCAGTCAGCCCCAGCATTTT.

The rearrangement links TRBV6-5 to TRBJ2-2; D is unclear. Germline-derived CDR1 and CDR2 are MNHEY and SVGAGI. This CDR3 spans 13 amino acids. The V end was cut by 0 bases, the J end by 7 bases, with 6 bases between. CDR3 bases: TGTGCCAGCAGTTACTCAGGTAGCGGGGAGCTGTTTTTT. This codes for CASSYSGSGELFF.

The chain links TRBV19 to TRBJ2-5, with TRBD2 identical over 8 bases. CDR1 is LNHDA and CDR2 is SQIVND in the germline V gene (reference sequence). CDR3 size: 15 residues. The junction had 9 bases not matched to a gene; V was cut back by 4 bases and J by 5 bases. DNA of the CDR3: TGTGCCAGTAGTAAGGTAGCGGGGAGGGTGGAGACCCAGTACTTC. Its translation is CASSKVAGRVETQYF.

This chain links TRBV28 with TRBJ1-1, with no clear D. V lost 0 bases to trimming and J lost 1 base, with 9 bases between them. The CDR3 spans 15 residues. CDR1 MDHEN and CDR2 SYDVKM come from the germline V gene. CDR3 residues: CASSLWGRTNTEAFF. The CDR3 DNA is TGTGCCAGCAGTTTATGGGGCAGGACGAACACTGAAGCTTTCTTT.

The chain has TRBV29-1 and TRBJ2-2, with D perhaps given as TRBD1 or TRBD2 (5 bases each). Trimming removed 6 bases from V and 1 base from J, with 15 bases in between. CDR1 SQVTM and CDR2 ANQGSEA come from the germline V gene. This CDR3 contains 15 residues. The DNA of the CDR3 is TGCAGCGTGCCCGGGGCAGGGATGAACACCGGGGAGCTGTTTTTT. Its translation: CSVPGAGMNTGELFF.

This chain links TRBV7-9 with TRBJ2-3, with a weak D call TRBD1 (6 bases). Between the trimmed V and J ends, which lost 6 bases and 3 bases, there was a span of 13 bases. There are 14 residues in the CDR3. The germline CDR1 and CDR2 sequences are SEHNR and FQNEAQ (reference sequence). CDR3 sequence: CASRPGGETDTQYF. The CDR3 coding sequence is TGTGCCAGCAGGCCTGGGGGCGAAACAGATACGCAGTATTTT.

This chain joins TRBV4-3 and TRBJ2-2; the D gene is possibly TRBD1 (6 bases). This CDR3 spans 15 amino acids. Germline lookup yields CDR1 LGHNA and CDR2 YSLEER. Trimming removed 1 base at V and 5 bases at J, with 11 bases between. The CDR3 coding sequence is TGCGCCAGCAGCCAAGCAGGGGTTTATACCGGGGAGCTGTTTTTT. Translating gives CASSQAGVYTGELFF.

The chain couples TRBV30 to TRBJ2-1, with 9 bases identical to TRBD1. From germline, CDR1 is GTSNPN and CDR2 SVGIG (reference sequence). The CDR3 extends over 13 amino acids. Trimming removed 7 bases from V and 4 bases from J; junction bases left unmatched: 5. DNA for the CDR3: TGTGCCTTCGACAGGGGGTCGTACAATGAGCAGTTCTTC. Protein product: CAFDRGSYNEQFF.

The chain links TRBV5-1 to TRBJ2-5, with 8 bases aligning to TRBD2. Germline CDR1 and CDR2: SGHRS and YFSETQ. V shed 0 bases and J 4 bases; nucleotides not matched to a gene: 2. The CDR3 has 14 amino acids. The CDR3 loop reads CASSLESGGETQYF. In DNA form, the CDR3 reads TGCGCCAGCAGCTTGGAAAGCGGGGGAGAGACCCAGTACTTC.

The J gene is TRBJ1-2, the V gene TRBV6-5; 8 bases align to TRBD1. The ends lost 6 bases at V and 4 bases at J; junction bases unmatched: 10. From germline, CDR1 is MNHEY and CDR2 SVGAGI. This CDR3 is built from 15 residues. The chain's CDR3 is CASRIDRGQGYGYTF. The CDR3 region has the DNA TGTGCCAGCAGAATCGACCGAGGACAGGGCTATGGCTACACCTTC.

The genes are TRBV15 and TRBJ1-2; D is uncertain. From germline, CDR1 is LNHNV and CDR2 YYDKDF (reference sequence). This CDR3 spans 15 amino acids. Between the trimmed V and J ends, which lost 0 bases and 5 bases, there was a span of 13 bases. CDR3 DNA sequence: TGTGCCACCAGCAGAGATCTGAAGACCCCTTATGGCTACACCTTC. This translates into CATSRDLKTPYGYTF.

This clone was observed a few times. V gene TRBV7-9 combines with J gene TRBJ1-2; unclear D gene. The CDR3 spans 14 residues. Trimming shortened V by 5 bases and J by 2 bases, and 12 bases separated the two germline ends. Germline V gene lookup returns CDR1 SEHNR and CDR2 FQNEAQ (reference sequence). DNA for the CDR3: TGTGCCAGCAGCCCGAGGACGGACAACTATGGCTACACCTTC. It specifies CASSPRTDNYGYTF.

This clone turned up a few times. V usage is TRBV7-9 and J usage is TRBJ2-1; TRBD2 matches at 15 bases. There are 18 residues in the CDR3. Germline V gene sequence: CDR1 SEHNR, CDR2 FQNEAQ (reference sequence). Unmatched junction bases numbered 5, after V lost 3 bases and J lost 2 bases. Here the CDR3 DNA reads TGTGCCAGCAGCTTCGGACTAGCGGGAGGGCCTCCCTACAATGAGCAGTTCTTC. Amino acids: CASSFGLAGGPPYNEQFF. The full variable domain, completed using reference TRBV7-9 and TRBJ2-1, is DTGVSQNPRHKITKRGQNVTFRCDPISEHNRLYWYRQTLGQGPEFLTYFQNEAQLEKSRLLSDRFSAERPKGSFSTLEIQRTEQGDSAMYLCASSFGLAGGPPYNEQFFGPGTRLTVL.

The genes are TRBV15 and TRBJ1-5, with TRBD1 identical over 10 bases. This CDR3 is 15 amino acids long. CDR1 and CDR2 (germline): LNHNV, YYDKDF (reference sequence). V trimming: 0 bases; J trimming: 9 bases; junction bases outside the gene matches: 5. CDR3 sequence reads: CATSRDGTGAGPQHF. Here the CDR3 DNA reads TGTGCCACCAGCAGAGATGGGACAGGGGCCGGGCCCCAGCATTTT.

The chain employs TRBV2 and TRBJ2-7, with 9 bases lining up with TRBD1. This CDR3 is built from 17 residues. J gave up 2 bases and V 3 bases, and 11 bases lay outside the gene matches. Germline CDR1 SNHLY, CDR2 FYNNEI. This CDR3 is CASSDTLQGAIAYEQYF. DNA of the CDR3: TGTGCCAGCAGTGACACTCTACAGGGGGCGATCGCCTACGAGCAGTACTTC.

The gene calls are TRBV5-1 and TRBJ2-1; D not certain. The CDR3 runs 17 residues. Trimming stripped 0 bases from V and 1 base from J, with 14 bases between. CDR1 is SGHRS and CDR2 is YFSETQ in the germline V gene. Here the CDR3 reads CASSLGPIQGSYNEQFF. The CDR3 region has the DNA TGCGCCAGCAGCTTGGGTCCTATCCAAGGTTCCTACAATGAGCAGTTCTTC. The full variable domain, rest sourced from reference TRBV5-1 and TRBJ2-1, is KAGVTQTPRYLIKTRGQQVTLSCSPISGHRSVSWYQQTPGQGLQFLFEYFSETQRNKGNFPGRFSGRQFSNSRSEMNVSTLELGDSALYLCASSLGPIQGSYNEQFFGPGTRLTVL.

In its sample, this clone was seen a few times. The chain joins TRBV5-4 to TRBJ1-5; 12 bases align to TRBD1. J gave up 3 bases and V 4 bases, and 5 bases lay outside the gene matches. The CDR3 is 16 amino acids. CDR1 SGHNT and CDR2 YYREEE come from the germline V gene (reference sequence). The CDR3: CASSVGTGGYNQPQHF. In DNA form, the CDR3 reads TGTGCCAGCAGCGTAGGGACAGGGGGCTACAATCAGCCCCAGCATTTT.

V usage is TRBV5-1 and J usage is TRBJ2-3; unclear D gene. Trimming left V 0 bases short and J 0 bases short, with 11 bases between. The CDR3 is 16 residues long. In germline, CDR1 is SGHRS, CDR2 YFSETQ. The CDR3 protein is CASSLGHADSTDTQYF. As DNA, the CDR3 is TGCGCCAGCAGCTTGGGGCACGCGGATAGCACAGATACGCAGTATTTT.

The V call is TRBV19, the J call TRBJ1-2, with 8 bases lining up with TRBD1. The germline V gene encodes CDR1 LNHDA and CDR2 SQIVND (reference sequence). V lost 4 bases to trimming and J lost 2 bases; unmatched junction nucleotides: 9. This CDR3 contains 16 residues. The CDR3 coding sequence is TGTGCCAGTAGTACTCCGGGCGGGACAGGAAACTATGGCTACACCTTC. It specifies CASSTPGGTGNYGYTF.

The chain joins TRBV5-6 to TRBJ2-1, with 8 bases fitting TRBD1. J lost 3 bases, V lost 2 bases, and 4 bases had no gene match. Germline CDR1 and CDR2: SGHDT and YYEEEE. The CDR3 sequence is 15 residues long. Written as DNA, the CDR3 is TGTGCCAGCAGCTTAGGGACAGGCAACTACAATGAGCAGTTCTTC. Translated: CASSLGTGNYNEQFF.

The gene calls are TRBV5-1 and TRBJ1-1, with 9 bases identical to TRBD1. Germline lookup yields CDR1 SGHRS and CDR2 YFSETQ. V was clipped by 4 bases and J by 4 bases; unmatched bases: 5. The CDR3 consists of 14 residues. DNA of the CDR3: TGCGCCAGCAGCCTAAGACAGGGGGGCACTGAAGCTTTCTTT. Protein sequence: CASSLRQGGTEAFF.

The chain links TRBV4-1 to TRBJ2-1; D tentatively reads TRBD1 or TRBD2 (5 bases each). CDR1 and CDR2 from the germline V gene are MGHRA and YSYEKL. Trimming shortened V by 3 bases and J by 6 bases, and 18 bases separated the two germline ends. The CDR3 totals 16 residues. CDR3: CASSHPGWGTSNEQFF. The CDR3 DNA reads TGCGCCAGCAGCCACCCGGGGTGGGGGACGAGCAATGAGCAGTTCTTC.

The J gene is TRBJ2-7, the V gene TRBV30; tentative D call: TRBD2 (6 bases). V was shortened by 0 bases and J by 0 bases, with 15 bases between the two germline ends. The CDR3 loop spans 16 amino acids. Germline V gene lookup returns CDR1 GTSNPN and CDR2 SVGIG (reference sequence). CDR3 coding DNA: TGTGCCTGGAGTGTCTCCACAAGCGGGCGCTCCTACGAGCAGTACTTC. Translated, it gives CAWSVSTSGRSYEQYF. The whole variable domain, filled in from reference TRBV30 and TRBJ2-7, reads SQTIHQWPATLVQPVGSPLSLECTVEGTSNPNLYWYRQAAGRGLQLLFYSVGIGQISSEVPQNLSASRPQDRQFILSSKKLLLSDSGFYLCAWSVSTSGRSYEQYFGPGTRLTVT.